The 22 T cell receptor beta chains below all came from one sample that was sequenced in a study of Ad26.COV2.S vaccination and SARS-CoV-2 variants (TCRdb year 2021). The library was generated by the immunoSEQ multiplex PCR assay. Imported from immuneACCESS, the table was reduced by TCRdb to in-frame sequences with V and J called. These copies leave out some clones; in studies compared against another copy, an unresolved V gene accounts for under half, and the cause of the remainder is not known. The sample includes 400,000 or so clones, with 80% to 90% observed a single time. Jointly, the top ten make up roughly 3.5% of the sample. The treatment or condition label of this sample denotes: about 20 received Ad26.COV2.S at low or high dose, single or two shots; roughly 5 received placebo; per-sample allocation not given. Repertoires of vaccine and placebo recipients were sequenced from samples taken on day 63 after the first injection.

The material was peripheral blood, obtained in a trial of Ad26.COV2.S vaccine versus placebo. The receptors were sampled from a person aged 18-65 years who received the Ad26.COV2.S COVID-19 vaccine or a placebo.

CDR3 sequence reads: CASRGDSSYGYTF. CDR3 coding DNA: TGTGCCAGCAGGGGGGACTCTAGCTATGGCTACACCTTC. This chain links TRBV5-4 with TRBJ1-2; TRBD1 might be the D (5 bases). V dropped 5 bases and J dropped 4 bases, with 12 bases sitting between them. The CDR3 totals 13 residues. Germline V gives CDR1 SGHNT, CDR2 YYREEE (reference sequence).

This clone was observed a few times. CDR3 DNA sequence: TGTGCCAGCAGTGGGGACAGCCGGGCGCGTGGCTACACCTTC. It translates to CASSGDSRARGYTF. The V and J genes are TRBV2 and TRBJ1-2; TRBD1 agrees at 7 bases. Per germline, CDR1 SNHLY and CDR2 FYNNEI. The CDR3 contains 14 residues. Losses at the gene ends were 4 bases for V and 7 bases for J; bases not matched to a gene: 9.

The V gene is TRBV6-5, the J gene TRBJ1-1; D unresolved. V gave up 2 bases and J gave up 8 bases, with 21 bases separating them. The CDR3 covers 16 residues. Germline V gene lookup returns CDR1 MNHEY and CDR2 SVGAGI. CDR3 sequence: CASSYLRDPALGEAFF. The CDR3 DNA is TGTGCCAGCAGTTACCTGCGAGACCCAGCTCTGGGGGAAGCTTTCTTT.

The chain couples TRBV5-8 to TRBJ1-5; D is uncertain. Germline loops: CDR1 SGHTS, CDR2 YDEGEE. The CDR3 loop spans 14 amino acids. The V gene lost 0 bases and the J gene lost 2 bases, with 6 bases spanning the gap. This chain's CDR3 is CASSLVPGNQPQHF. As DNA, the CDR3 is TGTGCCAGCAGCTTGGTCCCAGGCAATCAGCCCCAGCATTTT.

This clone was seen a single time. Other nucleotide sequences in the sample specify the same CDR3. The chain employs TRBV5-1 and TRBJ2-3; D may be TRBD2 (5 bases). The V gene lost 4 bases and the J gene lost 4 bases, with 7 bases spanning the gap. Germline V gene lookup returns CDR1 SGHRS and CDR2 YFSETQ. The CDR3 is 12 amino acids. CDR3 bases: TGCGCCAGCAGCCCGGGGTCAGATACGCAGTATTTT. It specifies CASSPGSDTQYF. Drawing the rest from reference TRBV5-1 and TRBJ2-3, the complete variable domain is KAGVTQTPRYLIKTRGQQVTLSCSPISGHRSVSWYQQTPGQGLQFLFEYFSETQRNKGNFPGRFSGRQFSNSRSEMNVSTLELGDSALYLCASSPGSDTQYFGPGTRLTVL.

The chain employs TRBV30 and TRBJ1-2; 7 nucleotides line up with TRBD1. The CDR3 covers 13 residues. Trimming took 5 bases from V and 7 from J; bases not matched to a gene: 10. Looked up from germline, CDR1 is GTSNPN and CDR2 is SVGIG (reference sequence). The CDR3 sequence: CAWAPTGRSGYTF. CDR3 coding DNA: TGTGCCTGGGCGCCGACAGGGCGGTCTGGCTACACCTTC.

The chain couples TRBV6-5 to TRBJ2-3; the match to TRBD2 covers 8 bases. CDR1 is MNHEY and CDR2 is SVGAGI in the germline V gene. The length of the CDR3 is 15 residues. With 7 bases clipped from V and 4 bases from J, the junction kept 10 bases outside the gene matches. This CDR3 reads CASKFAGGYADTQYF. For the CDR3, the DNA is TGTGCCAGCAAATTCGCGGGGGGTTACGCAGATACGCAGTATTTT.

The rearrangement joins TRBV5-5 to TRBJ2-2; 8 bases match TRBD2. V shed 7 bases, J shed 1 base, and the junction held 12 bases outside the gene matches. This CDR3 region has 17 residues. Germline CDR1 reads SGHKS; CDR2 reads YYEKEE (reference sequence). The chain's CDR3 is CASSGGGPRKNTGELFF. In nucleotides, the CDR3 is TGTGCCAGCTCTGGCGGGGGGCCTCGGAAGAACACCGGGGAGCTGTTTTTT.

The chain recombines TRBV19 with TRBJ2-7; D ambiguous. The CDR3 contains 14 residues. Trimming took off 0 bases at V and 0 bases at J, with 6 bases between the two ends. CDR1 and CDR2 (germline): LNHDA, SQIVND (reference sequence). The CDR3 sequence: CASSIDGTSYEQYF. CDR3 nucleotides: TGTGCCAGTAGTATAGATGGCACCTCCTACGAGCAGTACTTC.

The V and J genes are TRBV6-2 or TRBV6-3 and TRBJ1-2, with TRBD1 matching over 7 bases. Germline V gives CDR1 MNHEY, CDR2 SVGEGT. After removal of 5 bases from V and 6 bases from J, the junction contained 3 bases not matched to a gene. The CDR3 covers 12 residues. CDR3 bases: TGTGCCAGCAGTGACCAGGGGGATGGCTACACCTTC. It translates to CASSDQGDGYTF.

V and J are TRBV27 and TRBJ2-2; D might be TRBD1 or TRBD2, each matching 6 bases. This CDR3 has 13 residues. Germline V gene data show CDR1 as MNHEY and CDR2 as SMNVEV (reference sequence). V lost 5 bases, J lost 7 bases, and 11 bases lay in between. The CDR3 sequence: CASSPGGVGELFF. In nucleotides, the CDR3 is TGTGCCAGCAGTCCCGGGGGCGTCGGGGAGCTGTTTTTT.

The CDR3 loop is CASSASGEAGNTIYF. CDR3 sequence (DNA): TGTGCCAGCAGCGCCTCAGGGGAGGCGGGAAACACCATATATTTT. V is TRBV6-5 and J is TRBJ1-3; a weak D match, TRBD1 (6 bases). Between the trimmed V and J ends, which lost 6 bases and 4 bases, there was a span of 16 bases. The V gene's germline CDR1 is MNHEY and CDR2 SVGAGI. CDR3 size: 15 residues.

CDR3 in amino acids: CASSQAAGTGNYGYTF. The CDR3 coding sequence is TGTGCCAGCAGCCAAGCCGCCGGGACAGGGAACTATGGCTACACCTTC. The chain uses TRBV3-1 (or the pseudogene TRBV3-2) and TRBJ1-2; 9 nucleotides line up with TRBD1. Germline V gene sequence: CDR1 LGHDT, CDR2 YNNKEL (reference sequence). Trimming at V came to 1 base and at J to 2 bases, leaving 5 bases not matched to a gene. The CDR3 has 16 residues.

The chain joins TRBV27 to TRBJ2-7; the match to TRBD1 covers 8 bases. The CDR3 has 15 amino acids. After removal of 6 bases from V and 2 bases from J, the junction contained 9 bases not matched to a gene. CDR1 is MNHEY and CDR2 is SMNVEV in the germline V gene (reference sequence). CDR3 region: CASSLRDRIPYEQYF. The CDR3 DNA sequence: TGTGCCAGCAGCCTCCGGGACAGGATCCCCTACGAGCAGTACTTC.

The V and J genes are TRBV7-9 and TRBJ1-6; 7 nucleotides match TRBD1. Germline V lookup: CDR1 SEHNR, CDR2 FQNEAQ (reference sequence). V was pared by 4 bases and J by 6 bases, with 12 bases of the junction left unmatched. The length of the CDR3 is 17 residues. The CDR3 protein is CASSSDLMTGTNSPLHF. CDR3 in DNA: TGTGCCAGCAGCTCAGACCTAATGACAGGGACTAATTCACCCCTCCACTTT.

The chain couples TRBV6-1 to TRBJ1-2; no definite D call. V was pared by 2 bases and J by 3 bases, with 7 bases between. Germline-derived CDR1 and CDR2 are MNHNS and SASEGT. The length of the CDR3 is 13 residues. CDR3 sequence: CASSEFVDYGYTF. DNA for the CDR3: TGTGCCAGCAGTGAATTCGTAGACTATGGCTACACCTTC.

This clone was observed once. The gene calls are TRBV7-9 and TRBJ2-7, with D uncertain. The CDR3 has 13 residues. Germline lookup yields CDR1 SEHNR and CDR2 FQNEAQ (reference sequence). CDR3 coding DNA: TGTGCTTCACATGGCATCGACTCCTACGAGCAGTACTTC. Amino acid sequence: CASHGIDSYEQYF.

V gene TRBV6-5 combines with J gene TRBJ1-3; D is unclear. Germline V lookup: CDR1 MNHEY, CDR2 SVGAGI. V lost 8 bases and J 4 bases, leaving 15 bases between the germline ends. CDR3 length: 14 amino acids. CDR3 bases: TGTGCCAGCCTCAGAGACCTCTCAGGAAACACCATATATTTT. This gives the protein CASLRDLSGNTIYF.

The chain links TRBV18 to TRBJ2-5, with D perhaps TRBD2 (6 bases). The CDR3 totals 14 residues. V was shortened by 8 bases and J by 2 bases, with 15 bases between the two germline ends. In germline, CDR1 is KGHSH, CDR2 LQKENI. CDR3 coding DNA: TGTGCCAGCACCCTCGGAGGGAATCAAGAGACCCAGTACTTC. Translating gives CASTLGGNQETQYF.

The CDR3 nucleotides read TGTGCCAGCAGCCCGTTAAGTGGGGTTGGGGTAGCTTTCTTT. It encodes CASSPLSGVGVAFF. The rearrangement joins TRBV2 to TRBJ1-1, with D unresolved. CDR3 length equals 14 residues. Trimming shortened V by 6 bases and J by 10 bases, and 21 bases separated the two germline ends. Germline values: CDR1 SNHLY, CDR2 FYNNEI.

J is TRBJ1-2 and V is TRBV4-2; no clear D. Germline V gene sequence: CDR1 LGHNA, CDR2 YNFKEQ. The CDR3 sequence is 14 residues long. Trimming stripped 0 bases from V and 7 bases from J, with 12 bases between. CDR3 sequence: CASSQDSEDPGYTF. CDR3 coding DNA: TGTGCCAGCAGCCAAGATTCTGAAGATCCTGGCTACACCTTC.

This chain joins TRBV7-6 and TRBJ2-3, with a tentative D call TRBD2 (6 bases). Per the germline V gene, CDR1 is SGHVS and CDR2 is FNYEAQ. The CDR3 is 16 amino acids. V lost 0 bases, J lost 1 base, and 11 bases lay in between. The CDR3 DNA follows: TGTGCCAGCAGCTTAGCCTCAACGGGGGGCACAGATACGCAGTATTTT. Translated, it gives CASSLASTGGTDTQYF.